The clone carrying this TCR beta chain has only a few counts. Graves' hyperthyroidism is called stable when ophthalmopathy does not progress within 18 months. Clinicians diagnosed patients from clinical symptoms, serum thyroxine and TRAb, thyroid ultrasound and orbital computed tomography. An approximately 9.8 ml volume of fresh peripheral blood provided the PBMCs. These data belong to a study of T cells in Graves' hyperthyroidism and ophthalmopathy. RNA transcripts yielded amplified TCR beta CDR3 regions. The TCR CDR3 was amplified in a first-round RT-PCR using the HTBI primer set. TCRdb re-derived calls from the multiplex PCR reads in MiXCR, one entry per CDR3 protein. The sample yields around 690,000 distinct CDR3 sequences, roughly 17% seen once. CDR1 is SGHVS and CDR2 is FQNEAQ in the germline V gene. With V trimmed by 5 bases and J by 5 bases, 7 bases remained unmatched. This CDR3 has 15 amino acids.

This chain joins TRBV7-8 and TRBJ2-1, with 9 bases that match TRBD2. This clonotype was sampled from a man aged 45-65 years with Graves' hyperthyroidism. Sequenced: blood. The DNA of the CDR3 is TGTGCCAGCAGCCGGGGACTAGCCCTAAACAATGAGCAGTTCTTC. Protein: CASSRGLALNNEQFF.